This T cell receptor beta chain came from a study of cytomegalovirus exposure and HLA in healthy donors. The primer mix had 60 Vbeta and 13 Jbeta primers. This table comes from immunoSEQ multiplex PCR, and its TCRdb copy is limited to in-frame clones, with some not included. The sample has approximately 110,000 clones; 65% to 80% are singletons. Germline values: CDR1 SGHTA, CDR2 FQGNSA. The CDR3 loop spans 16 amino acids. V lost 8 bases, J lost 2 bases, and 7 bases stayed unmatched. The chain couples TRBV7-2 to TRBJ2-2; 11 bases are a match to TRBD2. The sample was PBMCs. The sequence was collected from a woman aged 40 to 50 in good health and CMV-seronegative. CDR3: CASQTSGGFNTGELFF. The CDR3 nucleotides are TGTGCCAGCCAAACTAGCGGGGGCTTTAACACCGGGGAGCTGTTTTTT.